This T cell receptor (beta chain) is from a study of T cell responses to AZD1222 COVID-19 vaccine. Libraries were prepared by immunoSEQ multiplex PCR; TCRdb keeps only in-frame clonotypes and omits some of them. The data show 98,000 or so clones, about 92% seen once. About this clone: Its matching antigen is unknown.

Between the trimmed V and J ends, which lost 3 bases and 5 bases, there was a span of 10 bases. Germline V gene lookup returns CDR1 MNHNS and CDR2 SASEGT. This CDR3 is 13 amino acids long. Study results and limitations: Nearly half of unique spike-specific TCRs reportedly avoided B.1.351 and B.1.1.7 mutated regions. Spike was spanned by vaccine-associated CD4 TCRs, with dominance at 160-218 and 743-854. Of the AZD1222 recipients, only 5 or 6 were seropositive at baseline.

This clonotype was sampled from an adult in good health. The chain uses TRBV6-1 and TRBJ2-5; D call uncertain. The sequencing used peripheral blood, collected on day 0 of MenACWY control vaccination. DNA of the CDR3: TGTGCCAGCAGTGATTTTTCCCCGGAGACCCAGTACTTC. It yields the protein CASSDFSPETQYF.